This T cell receptor (beta chain) was found in a study of T cells in Graves' hyperthyroidism and ophthalmopathy (dated by TCRdb to between 2019 and 2020). For the wider study: Peripheral blood samples were taken at the time of initial diagnosis, prior to any treatment. TCR V-J signatures able to tell the groups apart were searched for in a discovery cohort of some 100 patients, of whom around 42 had Graves' ophthalmopathy and around 56 had stable Graves' hyperthyroidism. Whether ophthalmopathy could be predicted prospectively was tested in an independent validation cohort made up of 18 to 20 hyperthyroidism patients plus 17 patients who later progressed to ophthalmopathy. For training and testing, the 100 or so patients in the discovery cohort were randomly divided in a 7:3 ratio. In about 6 Graves' hyperthyroidism patients, the study also compared T-cell repertoires from thyroid tissue with T-cell repertoires from blood. Once sampling was done, hyperthyroidism patients were given methimazole at a starting dose of 30 mg daily, whereas ophthalmopathy patients were given high-dose intravenous methylprednisolone. According to the paper, TCR Vbeta CDR3 sequencing was carried out on approximately 140 peripheral blood samples, which came from approximately 43 ophthalmopathy, 75 to 80 hyperthyroidism and approximately 17 progressor patients.

General study outcomes and caveats: In validation, the model predicted progression to ophthalmopathy with approximately 71% sensitivity and 72% to 85% specificity, a median of 6.5 months before onset. Sample size was not statistically predetermined, and investigators were not blinded to group allocation. Most expanded thyroid clonotypes (frequency above 0.001) were also found in blood, which suggests that blood repertoires may mirror thyroid immune responses. Ophthalmopathy was separated from stable hyperthyroidism by a 13 V-J signature model, with about 86% sensitivity and approximately 81% specificity obtained in cross-validation and 80%/75% obtained in testing.

Stable Graves' hyperthyroidism was defined as no progression to ophthalmopathy during 18 months of follow-up. Hyperthyroidism patients were aged 18 to 65 years and newly diagnosed, with disease duration of less than 2 months. Exclusion was applied to patients with uncontrolled infections, other autoimmune diseases, pregnancy or lactation. Clinical symptoms, serum thyroxine and TRAb, thyroid ultrasound, and orbital computed tomography formed the basis for the diagnoses. PBMCs were isolated from more than 8 ml of fresh peripheral blood by Ficoll-Paque density gradient centrifugation. Total RNA was extracted with Trizol reagent, and quality was checked on an Agilent 2100 Bioanalyzer. CDR1 and CDR2, per the germline V gene, are ENHRY and SYGVKD. The germline ends are 20 bases apart after V is trimmed by 10 bases and J by 4 bases. The CDR3, cysteine through phenylalanine, is 14 amino acids long. Only CDR3 DNA remains: 42 bases, in frame from the first base.

About this clonotype itself: Its recognized antigen is unknown. No quality values exist for individual bases; no much larger clone is one base distant.

The TCR beta CDR3 regions were amplified from RNA transcripts. The first round of RT-PCR for the TCR CDR3 was performed with the HTBI primer set and the Qiagen OneStep RT-PCR kit. A second multiplex PCR round built the libraries, followed by size selection and purification. The libraries were sequenced on an Illumina HiSeq2000 using paired-end 100 bp reads. Per the source publication's procedure: SOAPnuke was used to process the raw data, with reads discarded if the reads contained adapters or uncalled bases, had a mean Phred below 15, or lacked an exact constant-primer or identifier match. High-quality paired reads were merged using COPE v1.2.5, and each unique nucleotide sequence was defined as a clonotype. Clonotypes were aligned to IMGT TRBV, TRBD and TRBJ reference segments using MiTCR v1.1. Analysis was restricted to V-J combinations with a frequency above 0.0001, which covered about 99% of repertoires. The TCS score was defined as F50 (clonal expansion) divided by E x V (chaos), with BLOSUM62-based TCRdist calculated between CDR3 peptides within each V-J. Welch's t-statistics and random forest reduced roughly 540 V-J features to about 13, which were used in a naive Bayes classifier (R e1071). The Morisita-Horn index was used to measure how similar the thyroid and blood repertoires were. Using fastp at Q25 and MiXCR, TCRdb reprocessed the public reads and kept productive beta chains. Under each unique CDR3 protein, matching rows form one entry showing the most common genes and DNA. The V and J calls follow TCRdb's processing rather than the paper's. For this sample there are 600,000 to 800,000 distinct CDR3 sequences; about a third appear just once. The ten largest make up roughly 30% of the sample.

The source material was blood. Recombination linked TRBV10-3 to TRBJ2-7; the D gene could be TRBD1 or TRBD2, each one agreeing over 5 bases. The clonotype was recovered from a middle-aged woman with Graves' hyperthyroidism. At the DNA level, the sequence is TGTGCCAGCTCCATTCCCCAGGGCGGGTACGAGCAGTACTTC. Its protein product is CASSIPQGGYEQYF.